The 4 T cell receptor beta chains below all came from one sample that was sequenced in a study of T cell changes during pregnancy in multiple sclerosis (dated by TCRdb to between 2017 and 2020). Receptor amplification or capture employed the immunoSEQ multiplex PCR assay. TCRdb took this table from immuneACCESS and kept in-frame rearrangements with V and J called. Such tables lack part of the clones; where checked against another copy, unresolved V genes explain under half of the gap, and the rest is unexplained. The sample table contains about 30,000 clones; only one count was recorded for under 95% of them. The ten largest clones take up 0.44% of the sample. The starting material was CD4+ T cells from peripheral blood mononuclear cells, obtained in the second trimester of pregnancy. Every receptor here comes from a female donor in good health, enrolled as a control in a pregnancy study.

The CDR3 reads CASSLARGGQTNEKLFF. The CDR3 nucleotides are TGTGCCAGCAGCTTAGCGCGCGGGGGACAAACTAATGAAAAACTGTTTTTT. The chain couples TRBV7-9 to TRBJ1-4, with D maybe TRBD1 (6 bases). This CDR3 is built from 17 residues. With 0 bases removed from V and 1 base from J, the gap between germline ends came to 12 bases. Germline loops: CDR1 SEHNR, CDR2 FQNEAQ (reference sequence).

In this sample, this clone turned up once. The rearrangement joins TRBV11-2 to TRBJ2-7, with 8 bases fitting TRBD1. Germline-derived CDR1 and CDR2 are SGHAT and FQNNGV. This CDR3 comprises 15 residues. J gave up 2 bases and V 4 bases, and 7 bases lay outside the gene matches. The CDR3 coding sequence is TGTGCCAGCAGCTACCCGGGACAGGTCGCCTACGAGCAGTACTTC. This codes for CASSYPGQVAYEQYF.

This clone has a single count. This chain's CDR3 is CASMAGGPGETQYF. CDR3 sequence (DNA): TGTGCCAGCATGGCGGGAGGGCCAGGGGAGACCCAGTACTTC. V is TRBV2 and J is TRBJ2-5; 9 bases match TRBD2. The length of the CDR3 is 14 residues. Germline CDR1 and CDR2: SNHLY and FYNNEI. V was pared by 7 bases and J by 5 bases, with 8 bases of the junction left unmatched.

The chain carries TRBV10-2 and TRBJ1-1; TRBD1 might be the D (6 bases). Germline lookup yields CDR1 WSHSY and CDR2 SAAADI. The CDR3 runs 13 residues. The V and J ends lost 7 bases and 0 bases respectively, with 9 bases between them. The CDR3 spells CASNQGMNTEAFF. The CDR3 DNA reads as TGCGCCAGCAACCAGGGGATGAACACTGAAGCTTTCTTT.